The rows below give T cell receptor beta chains drawn from one sample of a study of blood T cell repertoires in COVID-19. Libraries were prepared by immunoSEQ multiplex PCR; TCRdb keeps only in-frame clonotypes and omits some of them. The sample records about 63,000 clones, about nine tenths being singletons. The sequencing sample was made of peripheral blood. The source is a human donor in a cohort sampled during active COVID-19. CDR3s include the opening cysteine and the closing phenylalanine or tryptophan. A D gene is named only where the DNA matches it firmly. A clone size is listed for some rows: how often the clone was seen (once, few, many), or a class if it is expanded.

>TRBJ2-5|.|.|TRBV4-2
CASSQVKGAQETQYF
TGTGCCAGCAGCCAAGTGAAGGGAGCCCAAGAGACCCAGTACTTC
>TRBJ1-1|.|.|TRBV18
CASSPLGTEAFF
TGTGCCAGCTCACCCCTCGGCACTGAAGCTTTCTTT
>TRBJ2-1|.|TRBD2|TRBV27
CASSKGLAGSPYNEQFF
TGTGCCAGCAGTAAGGGACTAGCGGGAAGCCCCTACAATGAGCAGTTCTTC
>TRBJ1-1|once|.|TRBV4-1
CASSQDVATGWDTEAFF
TGCGCCAGCAGCCAAGATGTCGCTACAGGTTGGGACACTGAAGCTTTCTTT
>TRBJ2-7|.|TRBD2|TRBV27
CASSLRSGSPYEQYF
TGTGCCAGCAGTTTACGTAGCGGGAGTCCCTACGAGCAGTACTTC
>TRBJ2-7|.|.|TRBV5-1
CASSTHYEQYF
TGCGCCAGCAGCACTCACTACGAGCAGTACTTC
>TRBJ2-7|once|.|TRBV29-1
CSVRDTTYEQYF
TGCAGCGTTCGGGACACCACCTACGAGCAGTACTTC
>TRBJ2-7|.|TRBD2|TRBV29-1
CSVAGLAGASYEQYF
TGCAGCGTTGCGGGACTAGCGGGGGCCTCCTACGAGCAGTACTTC
>TRBJ2-7|.|.|TRBV3-1/TRBV3-2
CASSQAPGSSYEQYF
TGTGCCAGCAGCCAAGCACCCGGGTCCTCCTACGAGCAGTACTTC
>TRBJ2-1|.|TRBD2|TRBV7-2
CASSLGSSGGLNEQFF
TGTGCCAGCAGCTTAGGGTCTAGCGGGGGTCTGAATGAGCAGTTCTTC
>TRBJ2-7|.|TRBD1|TRBV18
CASSPGQGFNEQYF
TGTGCCAGCTCACCTGGACAGGGGTTCAACGAGCAGTACTTC
>TRBJ2-5|.|.|TRBV15
CATSRGRGQETQYF
TGTGCCACCAGCAGAGGCAGGGGCCAAGAGACCCAGTACTTC
>TRBJ1-6|.|TRBD1|TRBV11-2
CASSWDRPHYNSPLHF
TGTGCCAGCAGCTGGGACAGACCCCACTATAATTCACCCCTCCACTTT
>TRBJ2-5|once|.|TRBV19
CASSTWDSGETQYF
TGTGCCAGTAGTACCTGGGACTCCGGGGAGACCCAGTACTTC
>TRBJ1-2|.|TRBD1|TRBV27
CATGDRGNYGYTF
TGTGCCACTGGGGACAGGGGGAACTATGGCTACACCTTC
>TRBJ1-1|.|.|TRBV29-1
CSVITGIWNTEAFF
TGCAGCGTGATCACAGGGATTTGGAACACTGAAGCTTTCTTT
>TRBJ2-7|.|TRBD1|TRBV7-9
CASSVTAGTGGGEQYF
TGTGCCAGCAGCGTAACGGCCGGGACAGGGGGCGGCGAGCAGTACTTC
>TRBJ1-5|.|.|TRBV19
CASKLAGNQPQHF
TGTGCCAGCAAACTCGCGGGCAATCAGCCCCAGCATTTT
>TRBJ1-2|.|.|TRBV6-5
CASRTGQHYGYTF
TGTGCCAGCAGAACAGGGCAACACTATGGCTACACCTTC
>TRBJ2-3|.|TRBD2|TRBV5-1
CASSFERGGRNTQYF
TGCGCCAGCAGCTTCGAGCGGGGGGGCAGAAATACGCAGTATTTT
>TRBJ2-2|.|.|TRBV28
CASRRRAGELFF
TGTGCCAGCAGACGCCGGGCCGGGGAGCTGTTTTTT
>TRBJ2-5|.|.|TRBV5-1
CASSLRGRGSLGETQYF
TGCGCCAGCAGCTTGCGTGGGAGAGGGTCCTTAGGGGAGACCCAGTACTTC
>TRBJ1-1|.|TRBD1|TRBV6-6
CASSYDRGNTEAFF
TGTGCCAGCAGTTACGACAGGGGAAACACTGAAGCTTTCTTT
>TRBJ2-7|.|.|TRBV6-1
CASSEYGGLRVPSYEQYF
TGTGCCAGCAGTGAATATGGCGGGCTTCGGGTCCCTTCCTACGAGCAGTACTTC
>TRBJ2-7|.|.|TRBV11-2
CASSFVGSHEQYF
TGTGCCAGCAGCTTCGTGGGGAGCCACGAGCAGTACTTC
>TRBJ2-1|.|TRBD2|TRBV7-3
CASSPNSGGSDEQFF
TGTGCCAGCAGCCCTAATAGCGGGGGGAGTGATGAGCAGTTCTTC
>TRBJ2-3|.|TRBD2|TRBV7-6
CASSLGAGGFADTQYF
TGTGCCAGCAGCTTAGGGGCGGGGGGATTTGCAGATACGCAGTATTTT